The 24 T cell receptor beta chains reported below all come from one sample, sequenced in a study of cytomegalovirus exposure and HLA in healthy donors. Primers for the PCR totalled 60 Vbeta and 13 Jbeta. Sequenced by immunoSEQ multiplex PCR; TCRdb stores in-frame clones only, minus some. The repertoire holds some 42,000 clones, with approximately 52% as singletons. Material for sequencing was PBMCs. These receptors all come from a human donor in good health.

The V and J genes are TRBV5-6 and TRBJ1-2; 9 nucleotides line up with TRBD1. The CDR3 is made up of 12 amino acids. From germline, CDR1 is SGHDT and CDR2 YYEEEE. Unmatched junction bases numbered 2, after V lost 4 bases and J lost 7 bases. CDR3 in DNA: TGTGCCAGCAGCGACAGGGGGATTGGCTACACCTTC. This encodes CASSDRGIGYTF.

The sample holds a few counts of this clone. The CDR3 DNA sequence: TGTGCCAGTAGTATAGGCCGGGACAGGGGGCGAGAGCAGTACTTC. Protein product: CASSIGRDRGREQYF. The chain carries TRBV19 and TRBJ2-7; 12 positions match TRBD1. CDR1 and CDR2 from the germline V gene are LNHDA and SQIVND (reference sequence). V was pared by 1 base and J by 7 bases, with 5 bases of the junction left unmatched. This CDR3 contains 15 residues.

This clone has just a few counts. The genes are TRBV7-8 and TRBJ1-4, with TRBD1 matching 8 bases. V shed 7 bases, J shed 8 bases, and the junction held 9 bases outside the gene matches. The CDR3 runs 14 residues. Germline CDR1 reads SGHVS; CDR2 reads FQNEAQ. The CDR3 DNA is TGTGCCAGCACCGGAGACAGGGGTGGGGAAAAACTGTTTTTT. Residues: CASTGDRGGEKLFF.

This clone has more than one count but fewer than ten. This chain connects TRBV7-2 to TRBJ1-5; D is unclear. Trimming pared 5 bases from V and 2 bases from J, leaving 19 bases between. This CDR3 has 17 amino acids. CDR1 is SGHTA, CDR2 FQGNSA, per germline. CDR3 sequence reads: CASSPQIRGKGNQPQHF. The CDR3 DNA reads TGTGCCAGCAGCCCCCAGATTCGGGGTAAGGGCAATCAGCCCCAGCATTTT.

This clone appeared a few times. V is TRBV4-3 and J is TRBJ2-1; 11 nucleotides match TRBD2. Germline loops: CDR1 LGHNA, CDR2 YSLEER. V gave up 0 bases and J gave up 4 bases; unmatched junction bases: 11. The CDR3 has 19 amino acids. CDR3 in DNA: TGCGCCAGCAGCCAAGATCCCCCTTGGACTAGCGGGTCATACAATGAGCAGTTCTTC. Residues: CASSQDPPWTSGSYNEQFF.

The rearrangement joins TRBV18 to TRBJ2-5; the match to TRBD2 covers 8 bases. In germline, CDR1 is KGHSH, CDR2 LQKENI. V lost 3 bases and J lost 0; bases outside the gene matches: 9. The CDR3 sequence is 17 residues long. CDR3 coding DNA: TGTGCCAGCTCACCGTCCTCCAGCGGGGGTTACCAAGAGACCCAGTACTTC. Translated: CASSPSSSGGYQETQYF.

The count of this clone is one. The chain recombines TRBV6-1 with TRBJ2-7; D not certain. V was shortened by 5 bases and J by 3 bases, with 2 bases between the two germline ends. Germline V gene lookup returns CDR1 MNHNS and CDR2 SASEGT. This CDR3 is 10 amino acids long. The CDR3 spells CASSRYEQYF. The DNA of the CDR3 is TGTGCCAGCAGTCGCTACGAGCAGTACTTC.

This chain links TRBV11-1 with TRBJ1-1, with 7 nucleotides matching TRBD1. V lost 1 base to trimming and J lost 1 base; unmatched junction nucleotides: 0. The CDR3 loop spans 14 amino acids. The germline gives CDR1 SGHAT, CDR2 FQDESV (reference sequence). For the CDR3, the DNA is TGTGCCAGCAGCTTAGGACAGGGGAACACTGAAGCTTTCTTT. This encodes CASSLGQGNTEAFF. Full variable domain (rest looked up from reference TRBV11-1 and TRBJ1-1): EAEVAQSPRYKITEKSQAVAFWCDPISGHATLYWYRQILGQGPELLVQFQDESVVDDSQLPKDRFSAERLKGVDSTLKIQPAELGDSAMYLCASSLGQGNTEAFFGQGTRLTVV.

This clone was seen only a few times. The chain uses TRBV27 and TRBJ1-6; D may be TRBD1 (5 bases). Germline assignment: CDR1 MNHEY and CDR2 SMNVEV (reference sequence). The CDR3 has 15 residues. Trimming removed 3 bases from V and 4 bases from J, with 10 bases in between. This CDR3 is CASSFLGRYNSPLHF. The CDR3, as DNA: TGTGCCAGCAGTTTTCTGGGGCGATATAATTCACCCCTCCACTTT.

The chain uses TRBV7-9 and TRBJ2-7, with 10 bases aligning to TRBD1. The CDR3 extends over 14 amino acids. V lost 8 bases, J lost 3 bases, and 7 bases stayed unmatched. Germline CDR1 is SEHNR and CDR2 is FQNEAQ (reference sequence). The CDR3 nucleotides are TGTGCCAGCGGAAGGACAGGGGGAGACTACGAGCAGTACTTC. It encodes CASGRTGGDYEQYF.

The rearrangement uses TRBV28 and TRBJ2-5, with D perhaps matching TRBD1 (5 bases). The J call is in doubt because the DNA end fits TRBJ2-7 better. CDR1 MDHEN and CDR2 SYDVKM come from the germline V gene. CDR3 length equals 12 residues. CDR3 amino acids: CASRGAGYEQYF. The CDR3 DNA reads TGTGCCAGCAGAGGGGCCGGCTACGAGCAGTACTTC.

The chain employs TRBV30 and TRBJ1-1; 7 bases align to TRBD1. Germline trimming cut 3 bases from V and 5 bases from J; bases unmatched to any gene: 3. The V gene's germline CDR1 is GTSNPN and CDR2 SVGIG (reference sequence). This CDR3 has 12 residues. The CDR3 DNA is TGTGCCTGGAGAGGGGGCGTGACTGAAGCTTTCTTT. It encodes CAWRGGVTEAFF.

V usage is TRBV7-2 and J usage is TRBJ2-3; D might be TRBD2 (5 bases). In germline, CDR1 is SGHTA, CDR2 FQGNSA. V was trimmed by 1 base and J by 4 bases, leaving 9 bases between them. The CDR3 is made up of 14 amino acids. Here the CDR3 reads CASSLEVGADTQYF. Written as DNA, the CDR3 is TGTGCCAGCAGCTTAGAGGTCGGGGCAGATACGCAGTATTTT.

CDR3 bases: TGCGCCAGCAGCCAAGGCAGGGGAGAGGAAAAACTGTTTTTT. This encodes CASSQGRGEEKLFF. V and J are TRBV4-1 and TRBJ1-4; the D gene is possibly TRBD1 (6 bases). Trimming took 1 base from V and 8 from J, leaving 11 bases between them. Germline values: CDR1 MGHRA, CDR2 YSYEKL. The CDR3 spans 14 residues.

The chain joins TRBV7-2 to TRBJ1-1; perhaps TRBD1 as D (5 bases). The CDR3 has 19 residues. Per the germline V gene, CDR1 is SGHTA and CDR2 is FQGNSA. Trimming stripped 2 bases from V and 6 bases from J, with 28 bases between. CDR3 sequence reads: CASSLYVGLLGGVLSEAFF. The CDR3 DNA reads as TGTGCCAGCAGCTTATATGTGGGCTTACTTGGAGGGGTTCTTTCTGAAGCTTTCTTT. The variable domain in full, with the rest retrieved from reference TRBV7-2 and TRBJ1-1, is GAGVSQSPSNKVTEKGKDVELRCDPISGHTALYWYRQSLGQGLEFLIYFQGNSAPDKSGLPSDRFSAERTGGSVSTLTIQRTQQEDSAVYLCASSLYVGLLGGVLSEAFFGQGTRLTVV.

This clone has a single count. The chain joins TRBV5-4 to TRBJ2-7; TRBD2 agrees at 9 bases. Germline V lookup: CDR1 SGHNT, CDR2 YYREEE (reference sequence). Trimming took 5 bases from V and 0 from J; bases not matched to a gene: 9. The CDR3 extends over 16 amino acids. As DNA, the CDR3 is TGTGCCAGCAGGGGGGCGGCGGGGGGGAGCTCCTACGAGCAGTACTTC. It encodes CASRGAAGGSSYEQYF. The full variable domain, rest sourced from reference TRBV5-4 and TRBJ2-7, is ETGVTQSPTHLIKTRGQQVTLRCSSQSGHNTVSWYQQALGQGPQFIFQYYREEENGRGNFPPRFSGLQFPNYSSELNVNALELDDSALYLCASRGAAGGSSYEQYFGPGTRLTVT.

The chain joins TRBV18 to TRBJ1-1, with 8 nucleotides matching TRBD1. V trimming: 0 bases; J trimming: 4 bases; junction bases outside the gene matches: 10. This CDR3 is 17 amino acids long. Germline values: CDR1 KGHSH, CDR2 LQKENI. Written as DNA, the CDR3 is TGTGCCAGCTCACCACCGGAGCAGGGGGCCTATAGCACTGAAGCTTTCTTT. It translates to CASSPPEQGAYSTEAFF.

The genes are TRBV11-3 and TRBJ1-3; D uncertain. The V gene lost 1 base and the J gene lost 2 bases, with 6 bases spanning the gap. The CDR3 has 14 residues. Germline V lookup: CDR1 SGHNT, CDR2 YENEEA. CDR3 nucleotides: TGTGCCAGCAGCTTAGGAGGGACTGGAAACACCATATATTTT. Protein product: CASSLGGTGNTIYF.

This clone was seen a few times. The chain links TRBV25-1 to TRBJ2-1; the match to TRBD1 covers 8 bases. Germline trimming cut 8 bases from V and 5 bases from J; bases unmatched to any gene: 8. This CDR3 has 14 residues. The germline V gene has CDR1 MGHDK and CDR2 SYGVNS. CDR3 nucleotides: TGTGCCAGCGGGTGGACAGGGCAGAACAATGAGCAGTTCTTC. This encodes CASGWTGQNNEQFF. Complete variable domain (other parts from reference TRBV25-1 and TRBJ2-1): EADIYQTPRYLVIGTGKKITLECSQTMGHDKMYWYQQDPGMELHLIHYSYGVNSTEKGDLSSESTVSRIRTEHFPLTLESARPSHTSQYLCASGWTGQNNEQFFGPGTRLTVL.

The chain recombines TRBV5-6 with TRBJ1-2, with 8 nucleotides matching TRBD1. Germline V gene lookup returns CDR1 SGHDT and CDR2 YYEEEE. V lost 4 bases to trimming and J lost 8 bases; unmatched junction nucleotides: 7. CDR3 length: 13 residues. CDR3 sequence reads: CASSRTGGSGYTF. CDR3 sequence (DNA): TGTGCCAGCAGCCGAACAGGGGGTTCAGGCTACACCTTC.

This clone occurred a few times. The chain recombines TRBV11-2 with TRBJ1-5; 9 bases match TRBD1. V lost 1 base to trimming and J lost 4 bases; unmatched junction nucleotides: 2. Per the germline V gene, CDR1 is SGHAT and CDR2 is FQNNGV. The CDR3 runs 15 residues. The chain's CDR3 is CASSLGQGGNQPQHF. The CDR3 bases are TGTGCCAGCAGCTTAGGACAGGGGGGAAATCAGCCCCAGCATTTT.

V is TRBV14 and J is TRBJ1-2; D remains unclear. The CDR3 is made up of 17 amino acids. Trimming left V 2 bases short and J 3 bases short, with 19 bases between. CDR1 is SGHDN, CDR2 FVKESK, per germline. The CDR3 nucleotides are TGTGCCAGCAGCCAAAGAATCGGTGGTGGGCTGTACTATGGCTACACCTTC. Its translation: CASSQRIGGGLYYGYTF.

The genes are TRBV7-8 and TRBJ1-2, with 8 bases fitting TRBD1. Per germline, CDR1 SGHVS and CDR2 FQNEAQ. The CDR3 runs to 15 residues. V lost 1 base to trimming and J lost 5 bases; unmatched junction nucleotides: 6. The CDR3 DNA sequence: TGTGCCAGCAGCTTAGTCGGGGGACAGGTTTATGGCTACACCTTC. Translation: CASSLVGGQVYGYTF.

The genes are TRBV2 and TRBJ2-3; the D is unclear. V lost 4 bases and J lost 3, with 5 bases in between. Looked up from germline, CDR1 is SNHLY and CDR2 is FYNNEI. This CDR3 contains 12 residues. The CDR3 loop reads CASSGPTDTQYF. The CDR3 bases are TGTGCCAGCAGTGGGCCAACAGATACGCAGTATTTT.